This TCR beta chain is drawn from a study of cytomegalovirus exposure and HLA in healthy donors. As for the study in general: The roughly 100 million unique TCR beta sequences, from approximately 170 million T cells, were found by an earlier analysis.

Comment on this clone: The target antigen is unknown.

The PCR used 60 Vbeta and 13 Jbeta primers. Profiling relied on immunoSEQ multiplex PCR, and the TCRdb table lists in-frame clones only, not all of them. The sample lists approximately 140,000 clones, roughly 80% occurring once. The CDR3 spans 16 residues. Germline values: CDR1 SEHNR, CDR2 FQNEAQ (reference sequence). V lost 5 bases and J lost 4, with 20 bases in between. The study's findings and limits: TCR beta V- and J-gene trimming was later associated with a missense DCLRE1C variant. Earlier analysis found most TCR beta V segments productive about 87% or about 30% of the time.

The genes are TRBV7-9 and TRBJ1-2, with no clear D. The sample consisted of PBMCs. The origin of this receptor is a woman aged 50 to 60 in good health and CMV-seropositive. CDR3 amino acids: CASSPPYSEGPYGYTF. For the CDR3, the DNA is TGTGCCAGCAGCCCACCCTATTCGGAGGGTCCCTATGGCTACACCTTC. The full variable domain, with the rest looked up from reference TRBV7-9 and TRBJ1-2, is DTGVSQNPRHKITKRGQNVTFRCDPISEHNRLYWYRQTLGQGPEFLTYFQNEAQLEKSRLLSDRFSAERPKGSFSTLEIQRTEQGDSAMYLCASSPPYSEGPYGYTFGSGTRLTVV.